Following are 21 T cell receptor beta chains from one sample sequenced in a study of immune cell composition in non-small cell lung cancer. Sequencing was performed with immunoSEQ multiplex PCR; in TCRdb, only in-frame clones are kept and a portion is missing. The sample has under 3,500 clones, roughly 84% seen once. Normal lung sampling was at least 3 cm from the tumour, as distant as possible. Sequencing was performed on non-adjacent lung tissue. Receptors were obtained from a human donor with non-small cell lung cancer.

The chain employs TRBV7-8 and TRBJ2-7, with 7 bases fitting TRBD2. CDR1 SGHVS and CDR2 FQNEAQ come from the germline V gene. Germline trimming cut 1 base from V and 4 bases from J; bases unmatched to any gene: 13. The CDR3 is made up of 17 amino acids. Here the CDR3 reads CASSLGGGSGRRYEQYF. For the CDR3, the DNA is TGTGCCAGCAGCTTAGGGGGCGGGAGTGGGCGGAGATACGAGCAGTACTTC. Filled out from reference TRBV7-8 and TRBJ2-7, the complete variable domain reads GAGVSQSPRYKVAKRGQDVALRCDPISGHVSLFWYQQALGQGPEFLTYFQNEAQLDKSGLPSDRFFAERPEGSVSTLKIQRTQQEDSAVYLCASSLGGGSGRRYEQYFGPGTRLTVT.

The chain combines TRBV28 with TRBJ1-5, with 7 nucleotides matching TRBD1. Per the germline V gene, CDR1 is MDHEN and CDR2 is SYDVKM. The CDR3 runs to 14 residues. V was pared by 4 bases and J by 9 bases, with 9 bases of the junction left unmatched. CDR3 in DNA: TGTGCCAGCAGTTCCAACCGGGACAGTGCGCCCCAGCATTTT. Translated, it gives CASSSNRDSAPQHF.

The CDR3, as DNA: TGTGCCAGCAGAAGACTGCAGGGGGCGGCTGGGGCCAACGTCCTGACTTTC. Its translation is CASRRLQGAAGANVLTF. This sequence joins TRBV27 and TRBJ2-6, with 8 bases lining up with TRBD1. This CDR3 contains 17 residues. From germline, CDR1 is MNHEY and CDR2 SMNVEV (reference sequence). Trimming took 6 bases from V and 2 from J; bases not matched to a gene: 9.

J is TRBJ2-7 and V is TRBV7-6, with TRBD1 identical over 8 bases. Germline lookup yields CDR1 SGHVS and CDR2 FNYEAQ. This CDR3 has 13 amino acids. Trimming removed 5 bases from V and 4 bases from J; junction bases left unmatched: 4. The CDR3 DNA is TGTGCCAGCAGCCAGGGGGCGGTTTACGAGCAGTACTTC. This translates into CASSQGAVYEQYF. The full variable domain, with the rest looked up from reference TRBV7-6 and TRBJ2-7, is GAGVSQSPRYKVTKRGQDVALRCDPISGHVSLYWYRQALGQGPEFLTYFNYEAQQDKSGLPNDRFSAERPEGSISTLTIQRTEQRDSAMYRCASSQGAVYEQYFGPGTRLTVT.

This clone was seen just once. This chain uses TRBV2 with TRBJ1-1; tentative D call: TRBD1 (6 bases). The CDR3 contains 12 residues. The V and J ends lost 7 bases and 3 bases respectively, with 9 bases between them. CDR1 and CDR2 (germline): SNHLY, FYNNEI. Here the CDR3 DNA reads TGTGCCAGCAAGGGGGAGTACACTGAAGCTTTCTTT. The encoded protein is CASKGEYTEAFF.

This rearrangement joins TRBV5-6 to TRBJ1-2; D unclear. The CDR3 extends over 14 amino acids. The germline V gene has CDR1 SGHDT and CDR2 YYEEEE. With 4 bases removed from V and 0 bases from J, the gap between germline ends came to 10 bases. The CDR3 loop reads CASSQVTSNYGYTF. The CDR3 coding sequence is TGTGCCAGCAGCCAAGTGACATCTAACTATGGCTACACCTTC.

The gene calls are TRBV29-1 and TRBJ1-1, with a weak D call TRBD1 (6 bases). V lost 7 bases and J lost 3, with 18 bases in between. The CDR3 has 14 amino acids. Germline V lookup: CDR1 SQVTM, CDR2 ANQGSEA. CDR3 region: CSGVQGSLDTEAFF. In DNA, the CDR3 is TGCAGCGGGGTACAGGGTAGTTTGGACACTGAAGCTTTCTTT.

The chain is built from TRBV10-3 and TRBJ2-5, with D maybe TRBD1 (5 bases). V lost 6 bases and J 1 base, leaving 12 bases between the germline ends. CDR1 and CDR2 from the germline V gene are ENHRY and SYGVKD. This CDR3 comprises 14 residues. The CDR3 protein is CAIRQGGAQETQYF. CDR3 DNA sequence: TGTGCCATCAGGCAGGGTGGGGCCCAAGAGACCCAGTACTTC.

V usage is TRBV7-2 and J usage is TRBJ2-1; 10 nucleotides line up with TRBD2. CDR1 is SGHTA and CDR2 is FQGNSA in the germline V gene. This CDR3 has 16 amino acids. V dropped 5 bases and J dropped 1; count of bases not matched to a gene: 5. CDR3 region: CASSIGLAVSYNEQFF. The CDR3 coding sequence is TGTGCCAGCAGCATTGGACTAGCGGTTTCCTACAATGAGCAGTTCTTC.

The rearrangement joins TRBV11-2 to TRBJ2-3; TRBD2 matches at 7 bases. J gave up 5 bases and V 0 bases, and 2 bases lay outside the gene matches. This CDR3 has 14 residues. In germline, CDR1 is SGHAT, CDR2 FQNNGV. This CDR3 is CASSLEGGVDTQYF. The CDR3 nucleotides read TGTGCCAGCAGCTTAGAGGGGGGGGTAGATACGCAGTATTTT.

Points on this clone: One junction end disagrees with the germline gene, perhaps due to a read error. CDR3 DNA sequence: TGTGCCAGATCATCACGTGCGGACATTACAAAGTCGGGCCAACGTCCTGATTTC. Its protein product is CARSSRADITKSGQRPDF. The chain recombines TRBV18 with TRBJ2-6; possibly TRBD1 for D (5 bases). CDR3 length: 18 residues. Germline V gives CDR1 KGHSH, CDR2 LQKENI.

The CDR3 region is CASSTFAGVSYGYTF. The CDR3 coding sequence is TGTGCCAGTAGTACTTTTGCAGGGGTTAGCTATGGCTACACCTTC. This rearrangement joins TRBV19 to TRBJ1-2, with a tentative D call TRBD1 (6 bases). CDR3 length equals 15 residues. Trimming removed 4 bases at V and 4 bases at J, with 16 bases between. Germline CDR1 reads LNHDA; CDR2 reads SQIVND (reference sequence).

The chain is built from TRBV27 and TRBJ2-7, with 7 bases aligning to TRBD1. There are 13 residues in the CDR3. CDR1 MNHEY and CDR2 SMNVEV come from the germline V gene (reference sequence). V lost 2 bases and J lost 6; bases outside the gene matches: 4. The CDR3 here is CASSLQGVSEQYF. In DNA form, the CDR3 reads TGTGCCAGCAGTTTACAGGGGGTCAGCGAGCAGTACTTC.

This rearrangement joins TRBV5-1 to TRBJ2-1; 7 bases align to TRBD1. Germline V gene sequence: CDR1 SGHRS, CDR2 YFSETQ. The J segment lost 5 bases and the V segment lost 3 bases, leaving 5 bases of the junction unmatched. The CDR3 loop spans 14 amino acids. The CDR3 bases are TGCGCCAGCAGCTCATGGGACAGAGACAATGAGCAGTTCTTC. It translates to CASSSWDRDNEQFF.

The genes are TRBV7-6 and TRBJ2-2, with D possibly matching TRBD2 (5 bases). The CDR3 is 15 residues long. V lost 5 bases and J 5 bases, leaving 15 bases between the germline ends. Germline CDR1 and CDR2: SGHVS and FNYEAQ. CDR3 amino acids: CASSPGSGSTGELFF. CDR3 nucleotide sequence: TGTGCCAGCAGCCCGGGGTCCGGATCGACCGGGGAGCTGTTTTTT.

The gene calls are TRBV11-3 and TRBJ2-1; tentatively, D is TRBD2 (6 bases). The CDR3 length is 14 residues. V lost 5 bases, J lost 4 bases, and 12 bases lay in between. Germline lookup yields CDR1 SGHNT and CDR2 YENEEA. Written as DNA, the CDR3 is TGTGCCAGCAGCGCAGGAGGGAAGTACAATGAGCAGTTCTTC. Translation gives CASSAGGKYNEQFF.

CDR3 nucleotides: TGTGCCAGCAGCTCCCGACTAGCGGGAGACTACGAGCAGTACTTC. Translating gives CASSSRLAGDYEQYF. The genes are TRBV13 and TRBJ2-7; TRBD2 matches 12 bases. Germline lookup yields CDR1 PRHDT and CDR2 FYEKMQ (reference sequence). V was clipped by 4 bases and J by 3 bases; unmatched bases: 4. This CDR3 region has 15 residues.

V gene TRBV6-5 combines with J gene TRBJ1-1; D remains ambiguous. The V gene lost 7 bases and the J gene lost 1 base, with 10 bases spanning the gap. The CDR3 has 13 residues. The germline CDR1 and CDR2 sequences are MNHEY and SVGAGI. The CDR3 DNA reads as TGTGCCAGCAAGCTCGGGTCGAACACTGAAGCTTTCTTT. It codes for CASKLGSNTEAFF.

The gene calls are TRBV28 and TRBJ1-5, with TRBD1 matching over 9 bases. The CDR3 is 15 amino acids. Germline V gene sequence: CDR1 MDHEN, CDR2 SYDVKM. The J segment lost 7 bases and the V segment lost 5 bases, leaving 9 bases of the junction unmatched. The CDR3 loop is CASSPRTGAGQPQHF. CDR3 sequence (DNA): TGTGCCAGCAGTCCACGGACAGGGGCAGGGCAGCCCCAGCATTTT.

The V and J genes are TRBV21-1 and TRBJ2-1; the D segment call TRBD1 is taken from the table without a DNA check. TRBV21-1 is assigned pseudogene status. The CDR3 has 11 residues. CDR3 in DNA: TGTGCCAGGCGACAGCTCAATGAGCAGTTCTTC. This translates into CARRQLNEQFF.

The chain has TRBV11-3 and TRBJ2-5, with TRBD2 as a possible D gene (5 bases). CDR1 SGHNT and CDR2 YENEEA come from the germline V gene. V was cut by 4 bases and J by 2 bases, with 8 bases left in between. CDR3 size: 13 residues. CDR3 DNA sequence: TGTGCCAGCAGCTCTAGGGAGCAAGAGACCCAGTACTTC. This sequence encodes CASSSREQETQYF.